This record concerns one T cell receptor (beta chain) sequence. The record originates from a study of blood T cells in healthy people across ages. The authors ran a second PCR of 7 to 11 cycles using a sample-barcoded 5' primer and a J-beta primer mix. TCRdb processed the 5' RACE reads anew with MiXCR; each CDR3 protein has one entry. The sample lists around 870,000 distinct CDR3 sequences; less than 35% were seen once. This CDR3 has 12 amino acids. V lost 7 bases, J lost 3 bases, and 9 bases lay in between. Germline V gene lookup returns CDR1 SGHTA and CDR2 FQGNSA. Sequenced sample: blood. This TCR was recovered from a woman of 80 years or more in good health. The J gene is TRBJ2-5, the V gene TRBV7-2; D possibly corresponds to TRBD1 (6 bases). CDR3 nucleotide sequence: TGTGCCAGCAACAACAGGGAAGAGACCCAGTACTTC. This sequence encodes CASNNREETQYF. Filled out from reference TRBV7-2 and TRBJ2-5, the complete variable domain reads GAGVSQSPSNKVTEKGKDVELRCDPISGHTALYWYRQSLGQGLEFLIYFQGNSAPDKSGLPSDRFSAERTGGSVSTLTIQRTQQEDSAVYLCASNNREETQYFGPGTRLLVL.